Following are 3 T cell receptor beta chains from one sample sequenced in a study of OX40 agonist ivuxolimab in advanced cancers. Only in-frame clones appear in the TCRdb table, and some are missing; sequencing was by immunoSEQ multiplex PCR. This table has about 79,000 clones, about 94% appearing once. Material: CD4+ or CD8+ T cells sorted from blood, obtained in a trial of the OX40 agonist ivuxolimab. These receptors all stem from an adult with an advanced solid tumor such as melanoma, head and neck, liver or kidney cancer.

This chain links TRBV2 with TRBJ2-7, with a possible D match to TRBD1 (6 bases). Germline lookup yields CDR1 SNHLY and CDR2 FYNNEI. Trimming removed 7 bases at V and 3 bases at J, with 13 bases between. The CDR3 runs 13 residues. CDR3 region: CASTKTGNYEQYF. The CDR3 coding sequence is TGTGCCAGCACCAAGACAGGAAACTACGAGCAGTACTTC.

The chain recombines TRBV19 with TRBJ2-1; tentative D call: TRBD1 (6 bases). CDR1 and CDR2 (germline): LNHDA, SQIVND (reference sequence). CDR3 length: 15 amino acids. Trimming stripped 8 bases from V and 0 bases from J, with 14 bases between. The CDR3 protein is CASALDRSSYNEQFF. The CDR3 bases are TGTGCCAGTGCCCTAGACAGGAGCTCCTACAATGAGCAGTTCTTC.

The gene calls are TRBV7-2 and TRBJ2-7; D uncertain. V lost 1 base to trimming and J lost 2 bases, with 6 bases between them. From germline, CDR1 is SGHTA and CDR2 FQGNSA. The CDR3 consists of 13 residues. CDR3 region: CASSLGYTYEQYF. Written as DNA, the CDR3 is TGTGCCAGCAGCTTAGGATACACCTACGAGCAGTACTTC.